This T cell receptor (beta chain) was sequenced for a study of T cell repertoires in cytomegalovirus infection. Study-wide context: Public TCR beta signatures indicated both CMV infection and matching HLA type.

This clonotype was detected ten times or more. Its antigen is unknown. The V gene's germline CDR1 is SGHVS and CDR2 FQNEAQ. The V gene lost 5 bases and the J gene lost 2 bases, with 11 bases spanning the gap. The CDR3 runs 14 residues. TCRdb itself ran the reads through MiXCR, one entry per CDR3 protein. The sample shows approximately 590,000 distinct CDR3 sequences, 40% of them seen only once. This sample comprised cultured PBMCs, obtained from culture after CMV antigen stimulation. This chain uses TRBV7-8 with TRBJ2-3; D gene ambiguous. This TCR came from a human donor in good health (CMV status not recorded). Some clones in this sample may be carry-over from other donors' samples. The CDR3: CASSRMAVTDTQYF. The DNA of the CDR3 is TGTGCCAGCAGCCGAATGGCGGTCACAGATACGCAGTATTTT.